This T cell receptor beta chain was obtained from a study of breast tumors, draining lymph nodes, adjacent tissues. The lymph nodes were axillary draining lymph nodes from breast cancer patients. This clonotype was counted ten times or more. Its antigen is unknown. Study-wide results and caveats: Tumor and nontumor repertoires were significantly more similar in luminal-like than in basal-like breast cancer. Data fit most tumor T cells coming from lymph node, expanding in tumor. Data only fit, rather than demonstrated, lymph node origin of most tumor T cells. Tumor TCR diversity was below lymph nodes but above nontumor tissue.

TCRdb reprocessed the multiplex PCR reads with MiXCR, giving one entry per CDR3 protein. The sample yields some 170,000 distinct CDR3 sequences, 30% to 35% seen once. The receptor was derived from a female donor with breast cancer. Some clones in this sample may be carry-over from other donors' samples. The sequencing sample was made of axillary lymph node tissue.

The DNA of the CDR3 is TGCGCCAGCAGCTCCGCCGTGAGTGGCACCGGGGAGCTGTTTTTT. This codes for CASSSAVSGTGELFF. The V call is TRBV5-1, the J call TRBJ2-2; no reliable D call. The CDR3 loop spans 15 amino acids. V shed 3 bases and J shed 4 bases, with 13 bases lying between them. Germline V CDR1 and CDR2: SGHRS, YFSETQ. Using reference TRBV5-1 and TRBJ2-2 for the parts outside the CDR3, the full variable domain is KAGVTQTPRYLIKTRGQQVTLSCSPISGHRSVSWYQQTPGQGLQFLFEYFSETQRNKGNFPGRFSGRQFSNSRSEMNVSTLELGDSALYLCASSSAVSGTGELFFGEGSRLTVL.